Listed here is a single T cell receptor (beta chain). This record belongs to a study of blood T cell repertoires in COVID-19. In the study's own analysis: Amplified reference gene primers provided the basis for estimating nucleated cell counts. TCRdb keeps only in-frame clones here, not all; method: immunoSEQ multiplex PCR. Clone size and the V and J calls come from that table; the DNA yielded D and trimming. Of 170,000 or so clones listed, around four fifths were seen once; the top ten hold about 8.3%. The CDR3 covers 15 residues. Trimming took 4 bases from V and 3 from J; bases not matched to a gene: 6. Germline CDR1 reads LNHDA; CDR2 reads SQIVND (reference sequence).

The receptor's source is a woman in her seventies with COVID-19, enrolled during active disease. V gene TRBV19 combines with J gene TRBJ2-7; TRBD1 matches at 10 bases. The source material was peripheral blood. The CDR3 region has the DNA TGTGCCAGTAGTACTCCGGGACAGGGGTTCTACGAGCAGTACTTC. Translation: CASSTPGQGFYEQYF.